These 18 T cell receptor beta chains originate from one sample sequenced in a study of post-analysis software for immune sequencing data (dated by TCRdb to about 2015). Summary of the overall study and its limitations: Significantly higher frequencies in patients than in controls were found for about five TRBV segments, including TRBV5-6, TRBV5-1 and TRBV20-1.

Their recognized antigens are unknown. Libraries were made using PCR. The data were produced on an Illumina HiSeq 2500. To reduce PCR and sequencing biases, unique molecular identifiers were built into the TCR beta cDNA libraries. The public sequencing data were trimmed at Q25 with fastp and processed into clonotypes with MiXCR by TCRdb, which kept only in-frame beta chains. Each record represents a unique CDR3 protein, reported with the most common genes and DNA among its rows. A total of a few hundred thousand distinct CDR3 sequences appear in this sample, around a third of them only once. The ten largest clones add up to around 5.9% of the sample. Sequenced input: blood. The receptor source for this set is a girl aged 2 to 17 with multiple sclerosis.

This clonotype was observed a handful of times. CDR3 bases: TGTGCCAGCAGCCCCCGGGCCCAAGGACAGCCCCGGCCCCAGCATTTT. Translated: CASSPRAQGQPRPQHF. This chain links TRBV7-2 with TRBJ1-5, with D perhaps matching TRBD1 (6 bases). The CDR3 is 16 amino acids. V shed 5 bases and J shed 9 bases, with 23 bases lying between them. Germline CDR1 reads SGHTA; CDR2 reads FQGNSA.

The chain combines TRBV7-2 with TRBJ2-6, with no clear D. Germline CDR1 reads SGHTA; CDR2 reads FQGNSA. This CDR3 is 18 amino acids long. V was clipped by 0 bases and J by 2 bases, with 14 bases between them. The CDR3 sequence: CASSLAPGRSPGANVLTF. CDR3 DNA: TGTGCCAGCAGCTTAGCCCCAGGACGGTCACCTGGGGCCAACGTCCTGACTTTC.

This clonotype occurred many times. The CDR3, as DNA: TGTGCCAGCAGTCGTGGGGGGGGCTATGGCTACACCTTC. Amino acid sequence: CASSRGGGYGYTF. The chain recombines TRBV6-5 with TRBJ1-2; D might be TRBD1 (5 bases). Germline lookup yields CDR1 MNHEY and CDR2 SVGAGI. V was pared by 5 bases and J by 4 bases, with 11 bases between. The CDR3 sequence is 13 residues long.

The CDR3 sequence: CASSLLYRDSYEQYF. CDR3 DNA sequence: TGCGCCAGCAGCTTGCTGTACAGGGACTCCTACGAGCAGTACTTC. This chain joins TRBV5-1 and TRBJ2-7; possibly TRBD1 for D (6 bases). The V gene's germline CDR1 is SGHRS and CDR2 YFSETQ. The CDR3 is 15 amino acids. Trimming removed 1 base at V and 0 bases at J, with 11 bases between.

This clonotype appeared a few times. In nucleotides, the CDR3 is TGTGCCACCAGCCTTACTACAGGGTGGCAGGGAGACCCCTACGAGCAGTACTTC. Translated, it gives CATSLTTGWQGDPYEQYF. The chain carries TRBV15 and TRBJ2-7, with TRBD1 as a possible D gene (6 bases). The CDR3 totals 18 residues. Trimming cost V 5 bases and J 2 bases, with 25 bases left between them. Germline loops: CDR1 LNHNV, CDR2 YYDKDF (reference sequence).

This sequence joins TRBV29-1 and TRBJ2-3, with D possibly being TRBD1 (5 bases). V was pared by 3 bases and J by 2 bases, with 9 bases between. The CDR3 is 13 residues long. Germline V gene lookup returns CDR1 SQVTM and CDR2 ANQGSEA. The CDR3 loop is CSVDTGLTDTQYF. The DNA for the CDR3 is TGCAGCGTTGACACAGGCCTCACAGATACGCAGTATTTT.

This sequence joins TRBV20-1 and TRBJ2-3; D is undetermined. The V end was cut by 3 bases, the J end by 2 bases, with 12 bases between. CDR1 and CDR2 from the germline V gene are DFQATT and SNEGSKA (reference sequence). The CDR3 has 14 residues. The CDR3 is CSASILPFTDTQYF. CDR3 bases: TGCAGTGCTAGCATCCTACCATTCACAGATACGCAGTATTTT.

The chain employs TRBV20-1 and TRBJ2-7; 7 positions match TRBD2. V lost 1 base and J lost 2; bases outside the gene matches: 5. Germline V gives CDR1 DFQATT, CDR2 SNEGSKA (reference sequence). The CDR3 length is 14 residues. CDR3 sequence (DNA): TGCAGTGCTAGAGGGTCGGGGGGAGCCTACGAGCAGTACTTC. This gives the protein CSARGSGGAYEQYF.

The V call is TRBV9, the J call TRBJ2-1, with D perhaps matching TRBD2 (7 bases). Trimming cost V 5 bases and J 8 bases, with 20 bases left between them. The germline V gene has CDR1 SGDLS and CDR2 YYNGEE. The CDR3 is 15 amino acids. The CDR3 is CASSPGGGGGDEQFF. CDR3 nucleotide sequence: TGTGCCAGCAGTCCCGGAGGGGGAGGGGGGGATGAGCAGTTCTTC.

This chain joins TRBV4-1 and TRBJ1-2; possible D gene TRBD1, 6 bases. V lost 6 bases to trimming and J lost 3 bases, with 8 bases between them. Per the germline V gene, CDR1 is MGHRA and CDR2 is YSYEKL. This CDR3 has 12 amino acids. The CDR3 region is CASRGADYGYTF. The CDR3 coding sequence is TGCGCCAGCAGGGGGGCGGACTATGGCTACACCTTC.

This chain links TRBV27 with TRBJ2-4; the D gene is possibly TRBD2 (5 bases). The CDR3 is 14 residues long. The V and J ends lost 3 bases and 13 bases respectively, with 19 bases between them. Germline CDR1 is MNHEY and CDR2 is SMNVEV (reference sequence). The CDR3 coding sequence is TGTGCCAGCAGTTTGATTCGGGGTGAGACACCGCAGTACTTC. This sequence encodes CASSLIRGETPQYF.

This clonotype was found a few times. The V and J genes are TRBV20-1 and TRBJ2-3; the match to TRBD2 covers 10 bases. Unmatched junction bases numbered 17, after V lost 1 base and J lost 7 bases. Germline V lookup: CDR1 DFQATT, CDR2 SNEGSKA (reference sequence). This CDR3 is built from 18 residues. The CDR3 here is CSARGGGLAGESTNTQYF. CDR3 in DNA: TGCAGTGCTAGAGGGGGAGGGCTAGCGGGGGAGTCAACAAATACGCAGTATTTT.

This clonotype has only one observation. The rearrangement joins TRBV4-1 to TRBJ2-1; D is tentatively TRBD1 or TRBD2 (5 bases each). V was trimmed by 1 base and J by 4 bases, leaving 20 bases between them. The CDR3 consists of 18 residues. CDR1 and CDR2 (germline): MGHRA, YSYEKL. In DNA, the CDR3 is TGCGCCAGCAGCCAAGGGGATTTTACGGGGCAGGGTTACAATGAGCAGTTCTTC. It codes for CASSQGDFTGQGYNEQFF.

The chain is built from TRBV4-2 and TRBJ2-6; 9 nucleotides line up with TRBD1. V lost 3 bases to trimming and J lost 0 bases; unmatched junction nucleotides: 6. The CDR3 is made up of 18 amino acids. The germline gives CDR1 LGHNA, CDR2 YNFKEQ. Written as DNA, the CDR3 is TGTGCCAGCAGCCAGCCGGGACAGGGCCGCTCTGGGGCCAACGTCCTGACTTTC. It encodes CASSQPGQGRSGANVLTF.

V is TRBV5-1 and J is TRBJ2-5; a possible D gene is TRBD2 (6 bases). The V gene lost 0 bases and the J gene lost 11 bases, with 14 bases spanning the gap. The germline CDR1 and CDR2 sequences are SGHRS and YFSETQ. The CDR3 is 13 residues long. The CDR3 coding sequence is TGCGCCAGCAGCTTGGCTGCGGATCGGGAGCAGTACTTC. It specifies CASSLAADREQYF. Supplemented by reference TRBV5-1 and TRBJ2-5, the full variable domain reads KAGVTQTPRYLIKTRGQQVTLSCSPISGHRSVSWYQQTPGQGLQFLFEYFSETQRNKGNFPGRFSGRQFSNSRSEMNVSTLELGDSALYLCASSLAADREQYFGPGTRLLVL.

This rearrangement joins TRBV10-3 to TRBJ2-1; 10 bases align to TRBD1. There are 15 residues in the CDR3. V was pared by 5 bases and J by 6 bases, with 7 bases of the junction left unmatched. Germline V CDR1 and CDR2: ENHRY, SYGVKD. CDR3: CAISPGQGWINEQFF. The DNA of the CDR3 is TGTGCCATCAGTCCGGGACAGGGGTGGATCAATGAGCAGTTCTTC.

This clonotype was counted a few times. This chain connects TRBV20-1 to TRBJ2-3; D is uncertain. The germline V and J ends were trimmed by 3 bases and 4 bases, with 17 bases remaining between them. Germline CDR1 is DFQATT and CDR2 is SNEGSKA (reference sequence). The CDR3 contains 15 residues. Here the CDR3 reads CSASSYSRRSDTQYF. CDR3 in DNA: TGCAGTGCTAGTAGCTACTCTCGGAGATCAGATACGCAGTATTTT.

This clonotype was recorded once. This chain uses TRBV20-1 with TRBJ2-5; TRBD2 aligns across 10 bases. The CDR3 length is 19 residues. From germline, CDR1 is DFQATT and CDR2 SNEGSKA (reference sequence). V shed 3 bases and J 0 bases; nucleotides not matched to a gene: 16. CDR3 loop: CSARSASGGALLHQETQYF. The CDR3 bases are TGCAGTGCTAGGAGCGCGAGCGGGGGGGCCCTGTTACACCAAGAGACCCAGTACTTC.